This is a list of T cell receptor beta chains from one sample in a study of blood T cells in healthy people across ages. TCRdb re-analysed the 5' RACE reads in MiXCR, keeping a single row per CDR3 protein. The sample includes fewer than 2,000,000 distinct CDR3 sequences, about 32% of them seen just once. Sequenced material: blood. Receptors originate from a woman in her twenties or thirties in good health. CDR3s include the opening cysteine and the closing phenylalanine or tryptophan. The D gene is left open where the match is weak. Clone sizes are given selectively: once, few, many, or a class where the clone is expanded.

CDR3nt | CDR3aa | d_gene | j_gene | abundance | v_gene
TGTGCCAGCAGCCGGAGGACTAGCGGAGAGAGAGAGACCCAGTACTTC | CASSRRTSGERETQYF | TRBD2 | TRBJ2-5 | - | TRBV3-1
TGTGCCAGCAGTTACGGCGGCCCCTTAGACGAGCAGTACTTC | CASSYGGPLDEQYF | - | TRBJ2-7 | few | TRBV6-6
TGTGCCAGCAGCAGAACGGGACAGGCGAACACTGAAGCTTTCTTT | CASSRTGQANTEAFF | TRBD1 | TRBJ1-1 | - | TRBV7-3
TGTGCCAGCAGCCCAACCGGGACAGGAAAAGAGACCCAGTACTTC | CASSPTGTGKETQYF | TRBD1 | TRBJ2-5 | - | TRBV9
TGCAGTGCTAACGGCCAGGGTCCTGAAAAACTGTTTTTT | CSANGQGPEKLFF | - | TRBJ1-4 | - | TRBV20-1
TGTGCCAGCAGTTCGGGACAGCTTGAGCAGTTCTTC | CASSSGQLEQFF | TRBD1 | TRBJ2-1 | - | TRBV27
TGCAGTGCCCGACAGGGGTGGGACGGCTACACCTTC | CSARQGWDGYTF | TRBD1 | TRBJ1-2 | - | TRBV20-1
TGTGCCAGCAGTCCGAGCACAGGGGGGATCACCAACTATGGCTACACCTTC | CASSPSTGGITNYGYTF | TRBD1 | TRBJ1-2 | - | TRBV7-9
TGCGCCAGCAGCCAAGTGGTGGCCACGCAAGAGACCCAGTACTTC | CASSQVVATQETQYF | - | TRBJ2-5 | many | TRBV4-1
TGTGCCATCAGGGGGATGAAGGGCGAGGAAGCTTTCTTT | CAIRGMKGEEAFF | - | TRBJ1-1 | - | TRBV10-3
TGTGCCAGCAGTGAACAGGTCAGGGGGTACGAGCAGTACTTC | CASSEQVRGYEQYF | TRBD1 | TRBJ2-7 | - | TRBV6-1
TGCGCCAGCAGCCAAAGACAGCTGAACACTGAAGCTTTCTTT | CASSQRQLNTEAFF | - | TRBJ1-1 | few | TRBV4-1
TGCAGTGCTAGACCGTTGTGGACTAGCGGGAGTCTAAACGAGCAGTACTTC | CSARPLWTSGSLNEQYF | TRBD2 | TRBJ2-7 | few | TRBV20-1
TGTGCCAGCAACCCCTCGCCCGGATACGAGCAGTACTTC | CASNPSPGYEQYF | - | TRBJ2-7 | - | TRBV7-3
TGCGCCAGCAGCAGGACAGGGAACTACAAGCAGTACTTC | CASSRTGNYKQYF | TRBD1 | TRBJ2-7 | - | TRBV5-1
TGTGCCTGGAGTGTACCCTCAGACCTTATCGACGAGCAGTACTTC | CAWSVPSDLIDEQYF | - | TRBJ2-7 | - | TRBV30
TGTGCCAGCACCCGAGTCCACCGGGGCACAGATACGCAGTATTTT | CASTRVHRGTDTQYF | - | TRBJ2-3 | few | TRBV27
TGCGCCAGCAGCTTAGACAGGGAGTCCTACGAGCAGTACTTC | CASSLDRESYEQYF | TRBD1 | TRBJ2-7 | few | TRBV5-1
TGTGCCACCAGTGGCAGAGAGAACACTGAAGCTTTCTTT | CATSGRENTEAFF | - | TRBJ1-1 | once | TRBV15
TGTGCCAGCGAGGGGGGGGGCTTGGACCATGAGCAGTTCTTC | CASEGGGLDHEQFF | - | TRBJ2-1 | - | TRBV6-2/TRBV6-3
TGTGCCAGCAGCTTAGGCATTGCGAACGGAGAGACCCAGTACTTC | CASSLGIANGETQYF | - | TRBJ2-5 | few | TRBV7-9
TGTGCCAGCAGCAGGCGGGACAGGGGGCTCCAACCAAGCTCCTACGAGCAGTACTTC | CASSRRDRGLQPSSYEQYF | TRBD1 | TRBJ2-7 | - | TRBV7-9
TGTGCCAGCAGCGTGTCGGGTACCGGGGAGCTGTTTTTT | CASSVSGTGELFF | - | TRBJ2-2 | few | TRBV9
TGTGCCAGCAGCACAGCACAGGGGGCAACGACACCCCTCCACTTT | CASSTAQGATTPLHF | TRBD1 | TRBJ1-6 | few | TRBV7-9
TGTGCCAGCAGCTTGGCCATTGGGGGGAACTATGGCTACACCTTC | CASSLAIGGNYGYTF | - | TRBJ1-2 | few | TRBV5-4
TGTGCCAGCAAAAGCGGCAGTGGCTACACCTTC | CASKSGSGYTF | - | TRBJ1-2 | - | TRBV6-2/TRBV6-3
TGTGCCAGCAGCTTCCGGGACAGGGGGCCCGAGCAGTACTTC | CASSFRDRGPEQYF | TRBD1 | TRBJ2-7 | few | TRBV7-2
TGTGCCAGCAGTTTTCGTAAGTCGGGGACAGGGGGCGCTTACGAGCAGTACTTC | CASSFRKSGTGGAYEQYF | TRBD1 | TRBJ2-7 | - | TRBV27
TGCGCCAGCAGCTTGTTGACTGGACACAATGAGCAGTTCTTC | CASSLLTGHNEQFF | - | TRBJ2-1 | - | TRBV5-1
TGCAGCGTGGGCCACGGGGCCCCTGGGGACGAGCAGTACTTC | CSVGHGAPGDEQYF | - | TRBJ2-7 | - | TRBV29-1
TGCAGTGCTAGTGGGCAGGCCTATGGCTACACCTTC | CSASGQAYGYTF | - | TRBJ1-2 | many | TRBV20-1
TGTGCCAGCAGTTACCTTCCGGATAACTATGGCTACACCTTC | CASSYLPDNYGYTF | - | TRBJ1-2 | many | TRBV6-2/TRBV6-3
TGTGCCAGCAGCTCGGAGCGGGAGAGGGGGGGAGATACGCAGTATTTT | CASSSERERGGDTQYF | TRBD2 | TRBJ2-3 | few | TRBV6-6
TGTGCCAGCAGTTTGCAGGGACGGAGGGCTTTCTTT | CASSLQGRRAFF | - | TRBJ1-1 | few | TRBV12-3/TRBV12-4
TGTGCCAGCAGCTTCGGGAGGCCTAGCACAGATACGCAGTATTTT | CASSFGRPSTDTQYF | TRBD2 | TRBJ2-3 | many | TRBV7-2
TGCAGTGCCAGGCCAGGGTCCGTTTCTTCACCCCTCCACTTT | CSARPGSVSSPLHF | - | TRBJ1-6 | few | TRBV20-1
TGTGCCAGCAGCCAAGAAACATTGGACAGGGGGGCCTACGAGCAGTACTTC | CASSQETLDRGAYEQYF | TRBD1 | TRBJ2-7 | - | TRBV4-2
TGTGCCAGCGGTGGAGACATTGCAACTAATGAAAAACTGTTTTTT | CASGGDIATNEKLFF | - | TRBJ1-4 | - | TRBV6-8
TGTGCCAGCAGTTTAGCGCAGAGCTCCTACAATGAGCAGTTCTTC | CASSLAQSSYNEQFF | - | TRBJ2-1 | many | TRBV12-3/TRBV12-4
TGCAGTGCTAGAGATCCACTATACACTGAAGCTTTCTTT | CSARDPLYTEAFF | - | TRBJ1-1 | - | TRBV20-1
TGTGCCAGCGGAGGGTTGGGGACAGGGGGATCTGACGGATATGGCTACACCTTC | CASGGLGTGGSDGYGYTF | TRBD1 | TRBJ1-2 | - | TRBV6-1
TGCGCCAGCAGCTCCCCGGACAGGTCGGGCTACACCTTC | CASSSPDRSGYTF | TRBD1 | TRBJ1-2 | few | TRBV5-1
TGCGCCAGCAGGGACGGCGATAGGAACACTGAAGCTTTCTTT | CASRDGDRNTEAFF | - | TRBJ1-1 | few | TRBV5-1
TGTGCCAGTAGGTACAGTAGCACAGATACGCAGTATTTT | CASRYSSTDTQYF | - | TRBJ2-3 | - | TRBV6-4
TGTGCCAGCAGTGCCCACTTTGGAGAGACTGAAGCTTTCTTT | CASSAHFGETEAFF | - | TRBJ1-1 | - | TRBV6-2/TRBV6-3
TGTGCCAGCAGCCCGATCGGCGGTACCACAGATACGCAGTATTTT | CASSPIGGTTDTQYF | - | TRBJ2-3 | few | TRBV5-5
TGTGCCAGCAGCTTGGCCAACACGCGCGGCACAGATACGCAGTATTTT | CASSLANTRGTDTQYF | - | TRBJ2-3 | - | TRBV5-4